The 10 T cell receptor beta chains below were found in one sample sequenced in a study of identical twins. TCRdb independently ran MiXCR on the 5' RACE reads; one entry per CDR3 protein. The sample carries more than 250,000 distinct CDR3 sequences, under 9% recorded once. In addition, the sample was reused for a study of yellow fever vaccine responses in identical twins.

The sample consisted of memory (CD45RO+) T cells sorted from blood. The origin of the receptors is a woman younger than 35 in good health.

This clonotype has only a few counts. V is TRBV29-1 and J is TRBJ2-1; D call uncertain. V was trimmed by 0 bases and J by 5 bases, leaving 14 bases between them. Germline-derived CDR1 and CDR2 are SQVTM and ANQGSEA. The CDR3 totals 15 residues. The DNA for the CDR3 is TGCAGCGTTGAAGATCCCCTTCAACGAGACAATGAGCAGTTCTTC. It specifies CSVEDPLQRDNEQFF.

This clonotype has ten or more counts. This chain connects TRBV2 to TRBJ2-5, with D possibly matching TRBD1 (6 bases). The V gene lost 6 bases and the J gene lost 0 bases, with 17 bases spanning the gap. Per germline, CDR1 SNHLY and CDR2 FYNNEI. This CDR3 region has 16 residues. The CDR3 loop is CASREEQGTYQETQYF. The CDR3 coding sequence is TGTGCCAGCAGGGAGGAACAGGGAACGTACCAAGAGACCCAGTACTTC.

This clonotype was observed a few times. The genes are TRBV20-1 and TRBJ1-6; 7 bases align to TRBD1. The CDR3 has 14 amino acids. CDR1 and CDR2 from the germline V gene are DFQATT and SNEGSKA (reference sequence). This CDR3 reads CSTTGQFYNSPLHF. The CDR3 DNA reads as TGCAGCACTACGGGACAGTTTTATAATTCACCCCTCCACTTT.

The chain carries TRBV12-3 or TRBV12-4 and TRBJ2-3; 8 bases line up with TRBD2. CDR3 length equals 14 residues. The V gene end was trimmed by 5 bases and the J gene end by 4 bases; junction bases not matched to a gene: 5. In DNA, the CDR3 is TGTGCCAGCAGTCCGGGACTAGTCTCAGATACGCAGTATTTT. This sequence encodes CASSPGLVSDTQYF.

The genes are TRBV5-8 and TRBJ1-1; D is undetermined. Germline loops: CDR1 SGHTS, CDR2 YDEGEE. CDR3 size: 15 residues. V lost 0 bases, J lost 1 base, and 10 bases lay in between. The CDR3 protein is CASSLVSAGNTEAFF. DNA for the CDR3: TGTGCCAGCAGCTTGGTGTCAGCGGGGAACACTGAAGCTTTCTTT.

This clonotype was recorded at least ten times. The chain has TRBV12-3 or TRBV12-4 and TRBJ1-1; unclear D gene. The CDR3 has 11 amino acids. Trimming pared 1 base from V and 11 bases from J, leaving 8 bases between. The CDR3 sequence is CASSLDRAAFF. In DNA, the CDR3 is TGTGCCAGCAGTTTAGATAGGGCTGCTTTCTTT.

The chain combines TRBV2 with TRBJ2-7; 12 nucleotides align to TRBD2. The J segment lost 1 base and the V segment lost 5 bases, leaving 12 bases of the junction unmatched. Germline loops: CDR1 SNHLY, CDR2 FYNNEI. The CDR3 spans 18 residues. CDR3 protein: CASSKSPLGTSGSYEQYV. In nucleotides, the CDR3 is TGTGCCAGCAGTAAATCGCCTCTCGGGACTAGCGGGTCCTACGAGCAGTACGTC.

The rearrangement links TRBV10-3 to TRBJ2-1, with TRBD1 matching over 12 bases. The CDR3 covers 15 residues. Unmatched junction bases numbered 10, after V lost 8 bases and J lost 8 bases. Germline CDR1 and CDR2: ENHRY and SYGVKD. In nucleotides, the CDR3 is TGTGCCATCTCCCGGGGACAGGGGGCTGGCGATGAGCAGTTCTTC. The encoded protein is CAISRGQGAGDEQFF.

This clonotype has more than one count but fewer than ten. The chain combines TRBV19 with TRBJ2-5, with 9 bases lining up with TRBD2. J was trimmed by 7 bases and V by 0 bases; bases with no gene match: 9. The CDR3 is made up of 16 amino acids. Germline CDR1 and CDR2: LNHDA and SQIVND (reference sequence). The CDR3 DNA reads TGTGCCAGTAGTATAGAGGCTAGCGGGACGGGTGGGACCCAGTACTTC. Translation: CASSIEASGTGGTQYF. The whole variable domain, remainder taken from reference TRBV19 and TRBJ2-5, is DGGITQSPKYLFRKEGQNVTLSCEQNLNHDAMYWYRQDPGQGLRLIYYSQIVNDFQKGDIAEGYSVSREKKESFPLTVTSAQKNPTAFYLCASSIEASGTGGTQYFGPGTRLLVL.

This clonotype was picked up a small number of times. The chain combines TRBV28 with TRBJ2-7; D remains ambiguous. The CDR3 has 11 residues. Germline CDR1 is MDHEN and CDR2 is SYDVKM. The germline V and J ends were trimmed by 3 bases and 7 bases, with 7 bases remaining between them. Written as DNA, the CDR3 is TGTGCCAGCAGTTTTGGGCTGGAGCAGTACTTC. Its translation: CASSFGLEQYF.